The 22 T cell receptor beta chains reported below all come from one sample, sequenced in a study of STAT5B mutations in CD4+ large granular lymphocyte leukemia. Produced via immunoSEQ multiplex PCR; TCRdb's table is partial and in-frame only. The sample lists 35,000 or so clones, roughly 88% occurring once. Sequenced sample: CD4+ T cells from blood buffy coats. The source of these receptors is a human donor in good health.

V and J are TRBV27 and TRBJ1-1, with TRBD1 matching 7 bases. The CDR3 is 15 residues long. Trimming cost V 8 bases and J 3 bases; bases outside gene matches: 12. Germline V gene lookup returns CDR1 MNHEY and CDR2 SMNVEV (reference sequence). DNA of the CDR3: TGTGCCAGCGGACACAGGGGCTACCCGGACACTGAAGCTTTCTTT. This codes for CASGHRGYPDTEAFF.

The chain employs TRBV5-1 and TRBJ1-1, with D tentatively TRBD1 (6 bases). V lost 0 bases, J lost 1 base, and 13 bases lay in between. CDR1 is SGHRS, CDR2 YFSETQ, per germline. CDR3 length equals 16 residues. Here the CDR3 DNA reads TGCGCCAGCAGCTTGGCCGGGGGGGCACAGAACACTGAAGCTTTCTTT. The encoded protein is CASSLAGGAQNTEAFF.

This clone was detected a few times. V gene TRBV19 combines with J gene TRBJ1-2, with D unclear. The ends were cut back, 5 bases at V and 8 bases at J, with 15 bases in the middle. The length of the CDR3 is 13 residues. Germline V gene data show CDR1 as LNHDA and CDR2 as SQIVND (reference sequence). The CDR3 loop is CASSFQPRRGYTF. Written as DNA, the CDR3 is TGTGCCAGTAGTTTCCAGCCACGGCGGGGCTACACCTTC. Using reference TRBV19 and TRBJ1-2 for the parts outside the CDR3, the full variable domain is DGGITQSPKYLFRKEGQNVTLSCEQNLNHDAMYWYRQDPGQGLRLIYYSQIVNDFQKGDIAEGYSVSREKKESFPLTVTSAQKNPTAFYLCASSFQPRRGYTFGSGTRLTVV.

The gene calls are TRBV6-5 and TRBJ2-5, with TRBD1 matching over 11 bases. In germline, CDR1 is MNHEY, CDR2 SVGAGI. With V trimmed by 6 bases and J by 5 bases, 8 bases remained unmatched. The length of the CDR3 is 15 residues. The CDR3 region is CASRGGQGASETQYF. CDR3 DNA: TGTGCCAGCAGGGGAGGACAGGGGGCATCGGAGACCCAGTACTTC.

The J gene is TRBJ1-4, the V gene TRBV18; TRBD1 matches 8 bases. CDR3 length: 14 amino acids. From germline, CDR1 is KGHSH and CDR2 LQKENI. The J segment lost 4 bases and the V segment lost 5 bases, leaving 3 bases of the junction unmatched. The CDR3 DNA reads as TGTGCCAGCTCATCAGGACAGGGTAATGAAAAACTGTTTTTT. This codes for CASSSGQGNEKLFF.

The chain employs TRBV7-9 and TRBJ1-2, with a weak D call TRBD1 (5 bases). The CDR3 spans 15 residues. The germline V gene encodes CDR1 SEHNR and CDR2 FQNEAQ (reference sequence). Between the trimmed V and J ends, which lost 5 bases and 7 bases, there was a span of 20 bases. The CDR3: CASSADPGLLPGYTF. In nucleotides, the CDR3 is TGTGCCAGCAGCGCGGACCCGGGACTGCTTCCTGGCTACACCTTC. The complete variable domain, with remaining parts taken from reference TRBV7-9 and TRBJ1-2, reads DTGVSQNPRHKITKRGQNVTFRCDPISEHNRLYWYRQTLGQGPEFLTYFQNEAQLEKSRLLSDRFSAERPKGSFSTLEIQRTEQGDSAMYLCASSADPGLLPGYTFGSGTRLTVV.

The chain joins TRBV6-5 to TRBJ2-5, with TRBD1 identical over 8 bases. Trimming cost V 6 bases and J 5 bases; bases outside gene matches: 5. CDR1 and CDR2 (germline): MNHEY, SVGAGI. The CDR3 sequence is 13 residues long. For the CDR3, the DNA is TGTGCCAGCAGAAGGACAGGGTTTGAGACCCAGTACTTC. Encoded protein: CASRRTGFETQYF.

The chain carries TRBV6-5 and TRBJ1-4, with 7 bases fitting TRBD1. Germline V gene data show CDR1 as MNHEY and CDR2 as SVGAGI. This CDR3 spans 14 amino acids. V gave up 5 bases and J gave up 3 bases; unmatched junction bases: 3. Here the CDR3 reads CASSRQGSNEKLFF. Written as DNA, the CDR3 is TGTGCCAGCAGTCGACAGGGCTCTAATGAAAAACTGTTTTTT.

The chain couples TRBV10-1 to TRBJ1-1; the match to TRBD1 covers 7 bases. The germline gives CDR1 WNHNN, CDR2 SYGVQD (reference sequence). The V gene end was trimmed by 6 bases and the J gene end by 0 bases; junction bases not matched to a gene: 1. The CDR3 is 13 residues long. The CDR3 sequence is CASRGQLNTEAFF. The CDR3 nucleotides read TGCGCCAGCAGGGGACAGTTGAACACTGAAGCTTTCTTT.

This clone has more than one count but fewer than ten. The chain recombines TRBV6-1 with TRBJ1-1; D gene uncertain. The V and J ends lost 7 bases and 1 base respectively, with 13 bases between them. Germline V lookup: CDR1 MNHNS, CDR2 SASEGT. This CDR3 is built from 14 residues. CDR3 DNA: TGTGCCAGCAAGGAGGGCCATTGGAACACTGAAGCTTTCTTT. It yields the protein CASKEGHWNTEAFF.

The gene calls are TRBV7-8 and TRBJ1-2; D is undetermined. The CDR3 has 13 amino acids. The germline V gene encodes CDR1 SGHVS and CDR2 FQNEAQ. The ends were cut back, 3 bases at V and 1 base at J, with 6 bases in the middle. DNA for the CDR3: TGTGCCAGCAGCTTGAAGGGTAACTATGGCTACACCTTC. As protein: CASSLKGNYGYTF.

This chain links TRBV10-3 with TRBJ2-3; TRBD1 agrees at 10 bases. V lost 5 bases to trimming and J lost 3 bases; unmatched junction nucleotides: 2. Germline loops: CDR1 ENHRY, CDR2 SYGVKD. CDR3 length: 14 residues. CDR3 sequence (DNA): TGTGCCATCAGTTGGGACAGGGGAACAGATACGCAGTATTTT. Encoded protein: CAISWDRGTDTQYF.

J is TRBJ1-2 and V is TRBV2, with unresolved D. The CDR3 sequence is 14 residues long. Germline CDR1 and CDR2: SNHLY and FYNNEI. The V gene lost 4 bases and the J gene lost 0 bases, with 9 bases spanning the gap. CDR3 DNA sequence: TGTGCCAGCAGTGGGGGAACCACTAACTATGGCTACACCTTC. This translates into CASSGGTTNYGYTF.

The CDR3 DNA reads TGTGCCAGCAGCTTATGGCGAGGGGGGCTCGGTACGCAGTATTTT. The encoded protein is CASSLWRGGLGTQYF. J is TRBJ2-3 and V is TRBV11-1; D may correspond to TRBD1 or TRBD2 (6 bases each). CDR1 and CDR2 (germline): SGHAT, FQDESV (reference sequence). The CDR3 sequence is 15 residues long. V gave up 2 bases and J gave up 8 bases, with 17 bases separating them.

This chain joins TRBV2 and TRBJ2-5; D unresolved. The ends were cut back, 6 bases at V and 4 bases at J, with 15 bases in the middle. Germline CDR1 and CDR2: SNHLY and FYNNEI. This CDR3 spans 14 amino acids. The CDR3 DNA is TGTGCCAGCAGCAGACACCTATTCGGAGAGACCCAGTACTTC. Translated, it gives CASSRHLFGETQYF.

In its sample, this clone was seen a few times. The chain links TRBV5-1 to TRBJ1-1; D gene unclear. Germline-derived CDR1 and CDR2 are SGHRS and YFSETQ. The CDR3 is 15 residues long. Trimming stripped 0 bases from V and 0 bases from J, with 9 bases between. The CDR3 is CASSLGNGMNTEAFF. CDR3 nucleotides: TGCGCCAGCAGCTTGGGGAACGGAATGAACACTGAAGCTTTCTTT. Combining the CDR3 with reference TRBV5-1 and TRBJ1-1 gives the whole variable domain KAGVTQTPRYLIKTRGQQVTLSCSPISGHRSVSWYQQTPGQGLQFLFEYFSETQRNKGNFPGRFSGRQFSNSRSEMNVSTLELGDSALYLCASSLGNGMNTEAFFGQGTRLTVV.

To note about this clone: At one end, the junction sequence differs from germline, possibly due to a read error. This rearrangement joins TRBV7-7 to TRBJ2-1; D is possibly TRBD1 (5 bases). The CDR3 runs to 15 residues. Per germline, CDR1 SSHAT and CDR2 FNYEAQ (reference sequence). The CDR3 sequence: CASSPQETAYNEQFF. CDR3 sequence (DNA): TGTGCTAGCAGCCCCCAAGAGACAGCCTACAATGAGCAGTTCTTC.

The CDR3 nucleotides are TGTGCCAGCTCAAGTATGGCTAATGAAAAACTGTTTTTT. This translates into CASSSMANEKLFF. The rearrangement joins TRBV5-4 to TRBJ1-4; D unclear. The length of the CDR3 is 13 residues. Trimming shortened V by 7 bases and J by 3 bases, and 10 bases separated the two germline ends. CDR1 is SGHNT, CDR2 YYREEE, per germline (reference sequence).

This clone came up once. This chain connects TRBV5-1 to TRBJ1-2, with 8 bases matching TRBD1. The ends lost 5 bases at V and 4 bases at J; junction bases unmatched: 10. CDR3 length: 15 amino acids. Looked up from germline, CDR1 is SGHRS and CDR2 is YFSETQ. The CDR3 loop reads CASSEDRGTTYGYTF. The CDR3, as DNA: TGCGCCAGCAGTGAAGACAGGGGAACAACCTATGGCTACACCTTC.

This chain connects TRBV6-5 to TRBJ2-2; tentative D call: TRBD2 (6 bases). V lost 2 bases and J lost 5, with 15 bases in between. CDR1 and CDR2 (germline): MNHEY, SVGAGI. The CDR3 consists of 16 residues. As DNA, the CDR3 is TGTGCCAGCAGTTACGATATTGGAGGGAATACCGGGGAGCTGTTTTTT. Translation: CASSYDIGGNTGELFF.

The chain joins TRBV4-2 to TRBJ2-7; 9 bases align to TRBD2. The CDR3 sequence is 15 residues long. Losses at the gene ends were 1 base for V and 5 bases for J; bases not matched to a gene: 6. Germline CDR1 is LGHNA and CDR2 is YNFKEQ. The CDR3 nucleotides read TGTGCCAGCAGCCAAGCGGGGCTAGCGGGGAACGAGCAGTACTTC. The encoded protein is CASSQAGLAGNEQYF.

The V gene is TRBV11-2, the J gene TRBJ1-2, with TRBD1 identical over 7 bases. Germline CDR1 SGHAT, CDR2 FQNNGV. The trim removed 4 bases at V and 2 bases at J, leaving 10 bases unmatched. CDR3 length: 16 amino acids. This CDR3 reads CASSYSTGTANYGYTF. In DNA, the CDR3 is TGTGCCAGCAGCTATTCAACCGGGACAGCGAACTATGGCTACACCTTC.